These 26 T cell receptor beta chains were sequenced from one sample in a study of blood T cell repertoires in COVID-19. Sequencing used immunoSEQ multiplex PCR; TCRdb keeps in-frame clones, though not all of them. The sample lists fewer than 350,000 clones, more than 75% occurring once. What was sequenced was PBMCs or T cells enriched from blood (not recorded which). The receptors were gathered from a woman aged 40 to 50 with acute COVID-19.

This clone was seen only once. The rearrangement joins TRBV19 to TRBJ2-5; TRBD1 might be the D (5 bases). The germline V gene encodes CDR1 LNHDA and CDR2 SQIVND (reference sequence). CDR3 length: 16 amino acids. The ends were cut back, 3 bases at V and 3 bases at J, with 17 bases in the middle. Written as DNA, the CDR3 is TGTGCCAGTAGTATGTCGGCAGGGCTAATGGAAGAGACCCAGTACTTC. Amino acid sequence: CASSMSAGLMEETQYF.

The chain uses TRBV7-3 and TRBJ2-3; 12 nucleotides align to TRBD2. The germline V gene has CDR1 SGHTA and CDR2 FQGTGA. With 5 bases clipped from V and 1 base from J, the junction kept 10 bases outside the gene matches. The CDR3 covers 18 residues. The CDR3, as DNA: TGTGCCAGCAGCCCGCGACTAGCGGGAGTTTCAGGCACAGATACGCAGTATTTT. Protein sequence: CASSPRLAGVSGTDTQYF.

This chain uses TRBV6-5 with TRBJ2-2; TRBD1 matches at 9 bases. V shed 6 bases and J 5 bases; nucleotides not matched to a gene: 4. This CDR3 contains 14 residues. Germline CDR1 MNHEY, CDR2 SVGAGI. For the CDR3, the DNA is TGTGCCAGCAGGCGGACAGGGGAAACCGGGGAGCTGTTTTTT. Translation gives CASRRTGETGELFF.

This chain joins TRBV7-9 and TRBJ1-2; D remains unclear. Germline-derived CDR1 and CDR2 are SEHNR and FQNEAQ (reference sequence). The CDR3 is 14 residues long. The germline V and J ends were trimmed by 2 bases and 2 bases, with 9 bases remaining between them. The CDR3 spells CASSLLTENYGYTF. DNA for the CDR3: TGTGCCAGCAGCTTACTGACTGAAAACTATGGCTACACCTTC.

The rearrangement links TRBV18 to TRBJ1-4; D might be TRBD1 (6 bases). This CDR3 comprises 16 residues. V lost 2 bases, J lost 3 bases, and 13 bases lay in between. Germline CDR1 reads KGHSH; CDR2 reads LQKENI. CDR3 nucleotides: TGTGCCAGCTCACCATACCAGGGGAAGGCTAATGAAAAACTGTTTTTT. Its translation: CASSPYQGKANEKLFF. The whole variable domain, remainder taken from reference TRBV18 and TRBJ1-4, is NAGVMQNPRHLVRRRGQEARLRCSPMKGHSHVYWYRQLPEEGLKFMVYLQKENIIDESGMPKERFSAEFPKEGPSILRIQQVVRGDSAAYFCASSPYQGKANEKLFFGSGTQLSVL.

Of note for this clone: One end of the junction is discordant with germline, which a read error may explain. The chain combines TRBV11-2 with TRBJ2-6; a possible D gene is TRBD1 (5 bases). Germline V CDR1 and CDR2: SGHAT, FQNNGV. The CDR3 loop spans 18 amino acids. The CDR3 spells CASSIDSGTIFGANVLTF. In DNA form, the CDR3 reads TGTGCCAGCAGCATAGACAGTGGTACTATATTCGGGGCCAACGTCCTGACTTTC.

CDR3 in DNA: TGTGCCAGCAGCTTCGGAGGGACAGGCCACTCCTACGAGCAGTACTTC. Translation: CASSFGGTGHSYEQYF. J is TRBJ2-7 and V is TRBV13, with 8 bases fitting TRBD1. V lost 3 bases to trimming and J lost 0 bases; unmatched junction nucleotides: 7. Looked up from germline, CDR1 is PRHDT and CDR2 is FYEKMQ (reference sequence). The CDR3 runs 16 residues.

The rearrangement links TRBV7-2 to TRBJ1-6, with unresolved D. The CDR3 has 14 residues. Germline V lookup: CDR1 SGHTA, CDR2 FQGNSA. V shed 2 bases and J shed 5 bases, with 7 bases lying between them. The CDR3: CASSLWLDNSPLHF. In DNA, the CDR3 is TGTGCCAGCAGCTTATGGCTAGATAATTCACCCCTCCACTTT.

The J gene is TRBJ2-3, the V gene TRBV4-3, with TRBD2 matching over 10 bases. CDR1 and CDR2 (germline): LGHNA, YSLEER. The V and J ends lost 1 base and 4 bases, in that order; junction bases with no gene match: 5. The CDR3 is made up of 16 amino acids. The chain's CDR3 is CASSQASGRAPDTQYF. The CDR3 DNA sequence: TGCGCCAGCAGCCAAGCGAGCGGGAGGGCCCCAGATACGCAGTATTTT.

The gene calls are TRBV28 and TRBJ1-2; D possibly corresponds to TRBD1 (5 bases). Germline V gene sequence: CDR1 MDHEN, CDR2 SYDVKM. The CDR3 has 11 residues. Deletions cut 5 bases from V and 8 bases from J, with 9 bases between. CDR3 in amino acids: CASSRGVGYTF. The CDR3 DNA is TGTGCCAGCAGTCGGGGGGTCGGCTACACCTTC.

The J gene is TRBJ2-4, the V gene TRBV6-2 or TRBV6-3; 15 bases map to TRBD2. Germline loops: CDR1 MNHEY, CDR2 SVGEGT. Losses at the gene ends were 10 bases for V and 1 base for J; bases not matched to a gene: 14. This CDR3 has 19 amino acids. Here the CDR3 DNA reads TGTGCCACCACCCCAGGACTAGCGGGAGGGCCTGTGGCCAAAAACATTCAGTACTTC. It translates to CATTPGLAGGPVAKNIQYF.

This rearrangement joins TRBV28 to TRBJ1-2, with TRBD1 matching over 10 bases. Germline CDR1 and CDR2: MDHEN and SYDVKM. The CDR3 spans 16 residues. The J segment lost 4 bases and the V segment lost 6 bases, leaving 11 bases of the junction unmatched. The CDR3 loop is CASRPNPGQGFYGYTF. The CDR3 nucleotides are TGTGCCAGCAGGCCGAATCCGGGACAGGGGTTCTATGGCTACACCTTC.

This chain connects TRBV4-2 to TRBJ2-7, with 9 bases that match TRBD2. The V and J ends lost 1 base and 3 bases, in that order; junction bases with no gene match: 7. The CDR3 is 16 amino acids. The germline CDR1 and CDR2 sequences are LGHNA and YNFKEQ. CDR3 sequence (DNA): TGTGCCAGCAGCCAAGTTTTGACTAGCGGTCTCTACGAGCAGTACTTC. Its protein is CASSQVLTSGLYEQYF.

The chain is built from TRBV7-2 and TRBJ2-7, with TRBD1 matching 7 bases. The germline gives CDR1 SGHTA, CDR2 FQGNSA. The ends lost 6 bases at V and 5 bases at J; junction bases unmatched: 4. CDR3 length: 12 amino acids. The CDR3 loop reads CASRLTGNEQYF. Written as DNA, the CDR3 is TGTGCCAGCAGATTGACAGGGAACGAGCAGTACTTC.

The genes are TRBV5-5 and TRBJ2-7; TRBD2 matches at 9 bases. Germline V gene sequence: CDR1 SGHKS, CDR2 YYEKEE (reference sequence). CDR3 length: 14 amino acids. The ends lost 7 bases at V and 3 bases at J; junction bases unmatched: 8. CDR3 bases: TGTGCCAGCGGGAGGTCTAGCGGGGTCTACGAGCAGTACTTC. Encoded protein: CASGRSSGVYEQYF.

The J gene is TRBJ1-5, the V gene TRBV5-1, with TRBD1 identical over 8 bases. After removal of 4 bases from V and 4 bases from J, the junction contained 7 bases not matched to a gene. The CDR3 extends over 15 amino acids. Per germline, CDR1 SGHRS and CDR2 YFSETQ. The CDR3 sequence: CASSPGQGRNQPQHF. CDR3 DNA sequence: TGCGCCAGCAGCCCCGGACAGGGTAGGAATCAGCCCCAGCATTTT. Looking up the rest from reference TRBV5-1 and TRBJ1-5 gives the full variable domain: KAGVTQTPRYLIKTRGQQVTLSCSPISGHRSVSWYQQTPGQGLQFLFEYFSETQRNKGNFPGRFSGRQFSNSRSEMNVSTLELGDSALYLCASSPGQGRNQPQHFGDGTRLSIL.

The chain carries TRBV19 and TRBJ1-4; 11 bases agree with TRBD1. The CDR3 length is 15 residues. Looked up from germline, CDR1 is LNHDA and CDR2 is SQIVND (reference sequence). Trimming took 5 bases from V and 5 from J; bases not matched to a gene: 4. The DNA of the CDR3 is TGTGCCAGTAGTTCTCGGGACAGGGGGAATGAAAAACTGTTTTTT. It encodes CASSSRDRGNEKLFF.

The rearrangement links TRBV21-1 to TRBJ2-7; TRBD2 is taken as the D call from the table, unchecked against the DNA. TRBV21-1 is annotated as a pseudogene. CDR3 length: 16 residues. CDR3 sequence (DNA): TGTGCCAGCAGCATATTAGCGGGAACTGAGTTCTACGAGCAGTACTTC. As protein: CASSILAGTEFYEQYF.

The J gene is TRBJ2-5, the V gene TRBV3-1 (or the pseudogene TRBV3-2); 7 positions agree with TRBD1. Germline trimming cut 1 base from V and 4 bases from J; bases unmatched to any gene: 15. CDR1 and CDR2 (germline): LGHDT, YNNKEL (reference sequence). The CDR3 totals 18 residues. For the CDR3, the DNA is TGTGCCAGCAGCCAAGTGAGAATGGGACAGAAAAGTTCAGAGACCCAGTACTTC. Translating gives CASSQVRMGQKSSETQYF.

This chain uses TRBV7-2 with TRBJ2-2; D unresolved. Per germline, CDR1 SGHTA and CDR2 FQGNSA. This CDR3 region has 15 residues. V lost 2 bases to trimming and J lost 1 base, with 8 bases between them. The CDR3 here is CASSLQQMNTGELFF. The CDR3 coding sequence is TGTGCCAGCAGCTTACAACAGATGAACACCGGGGAGCTGTTTTTT.

This clone was found once. This chain connects TRBV19 to TRBJ1-2; 7 bases are shared with TRBD1. Germline lookup yields CDR1 LNHDA and CDR2 SQIVND (reference sequence). V shed 3 bases, J shed 8 bases, and the junction held 12 bases outside the gene matches. This CDR3 contains 15 residues. CDR3 DNA: TGTGCCAGTAGTATTCCCCGGGGCAGGGGGACCGGCTACACCTTC. Translating gives CASSIPRGRGTGYTF.

The J gene is TRBJ2-3, the V gene TRBV7-2; 12 bases fit TRBD2. V lost 1 base to trimming and J lost 4 bases; unmatched junction nucleotides: 9. Germline V gene sequence: CDR1 SGHTA, CDR2 FQGNSA. The CDR3 runs 18 residues. CDR3 coding DNA: TGTGCCAGCAGCTTAGGCGTGACTAGCGGGAGATTGTCAGATACGCAGTATTTT. This sequence encodes CASSLGVTSGRLSDTQYF.

This clone came up once. The chain is built from TRBV5-1 and TRBJ2-2; no clear D gene. The germline V and J ends were trimmed by 0 bases and 7 bases, with 10 bases remaining between them. The germline V gene encodes CDR1 SGHRS and CDR2 YFSETQ. This CDR3 has 14 residues. Here the CDR3 reads CASSLDTAFGELFF. The CDR3 region has the DNA TGCGCCAGCAGCTTGGACACCGCCTTCGGGGAGCTGTTTTTT. The variable domain in full, with the rest retrieved from reference TRBV5-1 and TRBJ2-2, is KAGVTQTPRYLIKTRGQQVTLSCSPISGHRSVSWYQQTPGQGLQFLFEYFSETQRNKGNFPGRFSGRQFSNSRSEMNVSTLELGDSALYLCASSLDTAFGELFFGEGSRLTVL.

This clone has only one observation. V and J are TRBV2 and TRBJ1-2, with D hard to call. This CDR3 contains 15 residues. With 5 bases removed from V and 2 bases from J, the gap between germline ends came to 15 bases. From germline, CDR1 is SNHLY and CDR2 FYNNEI. The CDR3 is CASSTTRADNYGYTF. DNA of the CDR3: TGTGCCAGCAGTACGACACGAGCCGACAACTATGGCTACACCTTC.

The rearrangement joins TRBV6-5 to TRBJ2-7; TRBD1 is a possible D gene (5 bases). Germline lookup yields CDR1 MNHEY and CDR2 SVGAGI. V gave up 5 bases and J gave up 3 bases, with 14 bases separating them. This CDR3 has 14 amino acids. The CDR3 sequence: CASSNIQGYYEQYF. The CDR3 nucleotides read TGTGCCAGCAGTAATATCCAGGGTTACTACGAGCAGTACTTC.

This sequence joins TRBV15 and TRBJ2-7; 12 bases match TRBD1. With V trimmed by 5 bases and J by 5 bases, 7 bases remained unmatched. Germline-derived CDR1 and CDR2 are LNHNV and YYDKDF (reference sequence). This CDR3 spans 15 amino acids. For the CDR3, the DNA is TGTGCCACCAGCTATCGGGACAGGGGGCCCAACGAGCAGTACTTC. This sequence encodes CATSYRDRGPNEQYF.